This T cell receptor (beta chain) appears in the sequencing data of a study of T cell changes during pregnancy in multiple sclerosis. Measured with immunoSEQ multiplex PCR; TCRdb has only the in-frame clones, and not every one. The table records about 31,000 clones, about nine tenths of them present only once. This sample comprised CD8+ T cells from peripheral blood mononuclear cells, obtained in the first trimester of pregnancy. The TCR originated in a female donor with multiple sclerosis, enrolled in a pregnancy study.

DNA of the CDR3: TGCGCCAGCAGCCTAGACTGGACAGGGGACTACGAGCAGTACTTC. This translates into CASSLDWTGDYEQYF. The chain carries TRBV4-1 and TRBJ2-7; 9 nucleotides align to TRBD1. This CDR3 has 15 residues. Germline values: CDR1 MGHRA, CDR2 YSYEKL. V dropped 4 bases and J dropped 3; count of bases not matched to a gene: 7.